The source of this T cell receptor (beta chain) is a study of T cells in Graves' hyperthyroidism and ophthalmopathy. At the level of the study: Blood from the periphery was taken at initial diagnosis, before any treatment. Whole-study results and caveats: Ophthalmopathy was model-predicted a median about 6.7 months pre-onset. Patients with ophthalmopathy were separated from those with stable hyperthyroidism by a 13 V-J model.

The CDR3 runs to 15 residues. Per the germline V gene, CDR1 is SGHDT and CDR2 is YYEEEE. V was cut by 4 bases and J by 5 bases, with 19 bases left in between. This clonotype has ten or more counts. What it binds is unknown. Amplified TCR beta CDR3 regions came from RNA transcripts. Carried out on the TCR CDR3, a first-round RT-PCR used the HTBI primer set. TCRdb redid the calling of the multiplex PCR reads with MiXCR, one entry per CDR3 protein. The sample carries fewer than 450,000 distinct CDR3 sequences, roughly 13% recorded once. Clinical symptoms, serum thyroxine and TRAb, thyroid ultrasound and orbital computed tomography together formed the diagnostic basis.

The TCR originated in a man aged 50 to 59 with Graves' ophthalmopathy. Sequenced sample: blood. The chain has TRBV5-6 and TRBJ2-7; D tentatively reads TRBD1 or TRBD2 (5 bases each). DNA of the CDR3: TGTGCCAGCAGCCGACACCCCGGACGGGGCGACGAGCAGTACTTC. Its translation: CASSRHPGRGDEQYF.